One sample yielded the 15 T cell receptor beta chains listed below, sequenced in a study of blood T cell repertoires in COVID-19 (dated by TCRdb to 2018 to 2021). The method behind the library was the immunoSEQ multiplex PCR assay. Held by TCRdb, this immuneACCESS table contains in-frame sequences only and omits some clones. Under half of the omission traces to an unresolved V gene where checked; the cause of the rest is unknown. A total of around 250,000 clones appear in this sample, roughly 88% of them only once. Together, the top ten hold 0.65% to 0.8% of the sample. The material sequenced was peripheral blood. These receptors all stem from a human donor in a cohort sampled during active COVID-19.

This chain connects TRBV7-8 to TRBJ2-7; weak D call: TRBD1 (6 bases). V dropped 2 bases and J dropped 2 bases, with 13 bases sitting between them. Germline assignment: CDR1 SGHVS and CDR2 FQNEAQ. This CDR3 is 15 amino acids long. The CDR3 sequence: CASSLSKRQAYEQYF. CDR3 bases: TGTGCCAGCAGCTTATCGAAGAGACAGGCCTACGAGCAGTACTTC.

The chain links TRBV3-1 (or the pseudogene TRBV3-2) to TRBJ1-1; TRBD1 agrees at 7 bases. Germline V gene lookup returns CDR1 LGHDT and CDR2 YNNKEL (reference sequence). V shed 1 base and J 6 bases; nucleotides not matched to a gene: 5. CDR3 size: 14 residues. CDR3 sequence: CASSQVGRGSEAFF. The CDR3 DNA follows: TGTGCCAGCAGCCAAGTGGGCAGGGGGTCTGAAGCTTTCTTT.

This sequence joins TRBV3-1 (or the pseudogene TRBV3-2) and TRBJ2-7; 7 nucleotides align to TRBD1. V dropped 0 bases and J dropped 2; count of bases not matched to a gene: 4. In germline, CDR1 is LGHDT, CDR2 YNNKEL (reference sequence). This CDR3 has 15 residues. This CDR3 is CASSQDPGQTYEQYF. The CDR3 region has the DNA TGTGCCAGCAGCCAAGACCCGGGACAGACCTACGAGCAGTACTTC.

CDR3 nucleotides: TGTGCCAGCAGCTTAAGTGGCGGGAGGGCCAGTGAGCAGTACTTC. This translates into CASSLSGGRASEQYF. V usage is TRBV7-2 and J usage is TRBJ2-7; 9 positions agree with TRBD2. The CDR3 is 15 residues long. The V gene's germline CDR1 is SGHTA and CDR2 FQGNSA. J gave up 7 bases and V 2 bases, and 9 bases lay outside the gene matches. The variable domain in full, with the rest retrieved from reference TRBV7-2 and TRBJ2-7, is GAGVSQSPSNKVTEKGKDVELRCDPISGHTALYWYRQSLGQGLEFLIYFQGNSAPDKSGLPSDRFSAERTGGSVSTLTIQRTQQEDSAVYLCASSLSGGRASEQYFGPGTRLTVT.

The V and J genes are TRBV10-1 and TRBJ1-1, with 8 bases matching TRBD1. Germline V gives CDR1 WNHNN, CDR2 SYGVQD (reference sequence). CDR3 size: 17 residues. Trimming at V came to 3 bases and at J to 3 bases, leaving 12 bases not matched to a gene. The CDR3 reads CASSEGRGRVSDTEAFF. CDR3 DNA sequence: TGCGCCAGCAGTGAAGGCAGGGGGCGCGTGTCGGACACTGAAGCTTTCTTT.

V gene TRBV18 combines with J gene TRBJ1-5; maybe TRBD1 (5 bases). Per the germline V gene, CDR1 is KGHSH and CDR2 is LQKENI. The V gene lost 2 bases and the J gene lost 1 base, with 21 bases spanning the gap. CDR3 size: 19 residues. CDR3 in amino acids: CASSPIGWWQGSSNQPQHF. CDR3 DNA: TGTGCCAGCTCACCAATTGGATGGTGGCAGGGTTCAAGCAATCAGCCCCAGCATTTT.

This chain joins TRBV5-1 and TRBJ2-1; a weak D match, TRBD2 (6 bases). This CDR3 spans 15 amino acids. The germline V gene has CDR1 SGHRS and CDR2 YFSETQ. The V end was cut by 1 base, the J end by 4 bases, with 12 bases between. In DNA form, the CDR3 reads TGCGCCAGCAGCTTGACTAGCAGTAGTTACAATGAGCAGTTCTTC. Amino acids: CASSLTSSSYNEQFF.

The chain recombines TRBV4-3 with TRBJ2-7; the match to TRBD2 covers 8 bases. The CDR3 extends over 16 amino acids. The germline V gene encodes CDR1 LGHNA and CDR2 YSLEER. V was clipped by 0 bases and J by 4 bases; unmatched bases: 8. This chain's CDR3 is CASSQDPLAGGYEQYF. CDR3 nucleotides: TGCGCCAGCAGCCAAGACCCGCTAGCGGGTGGATACGAGCAGTACTTC.

The CDR3 nucleotides are TGTGCCAGCAGCTTAGCATCCCACAGGGCCAACACTGAAGCTTTCTTT. This encodes CASSLASHRANTEAFF. J is TRBJ1-1 and V is TRBV7-2; D possibly corresponds to TRBD1 (6 bases). CDR1 SGHTA and CDR2 FQGNSA come from the germline V gene. The CDR3 covers 16 residues. V was cut by 0 bases and J by 2 bases, with 13 bases left in between.

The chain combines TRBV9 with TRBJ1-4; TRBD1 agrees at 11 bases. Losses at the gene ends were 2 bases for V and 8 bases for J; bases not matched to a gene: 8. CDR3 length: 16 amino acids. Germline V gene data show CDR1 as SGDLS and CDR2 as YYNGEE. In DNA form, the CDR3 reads TGTGCCAGCAGCGTTGGGACAGGGGGTGGGTTGGAAAAACTGTTTTTT. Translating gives CASSVGTGGGLEKLFF.

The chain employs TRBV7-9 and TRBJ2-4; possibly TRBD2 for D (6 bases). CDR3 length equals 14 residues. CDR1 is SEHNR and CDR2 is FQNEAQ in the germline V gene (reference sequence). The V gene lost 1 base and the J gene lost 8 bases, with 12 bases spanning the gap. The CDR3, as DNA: TGTGCCAGCAGCTTAGTTGGTGGACTACACATTCAGTACTTC. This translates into CASSLVGGLHIQYF. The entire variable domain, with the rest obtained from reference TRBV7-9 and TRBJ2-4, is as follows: DTGVSQNPRHKITKRGQNVTFRCDPISEHNRLYWYRQTLGQGPEFLTYFQNEAQLEKSRLLSDRFSAERPKGSFSTLEIQRTEQGDSAMYLCASSLVGGLHIQYFGAGTRLSVL.

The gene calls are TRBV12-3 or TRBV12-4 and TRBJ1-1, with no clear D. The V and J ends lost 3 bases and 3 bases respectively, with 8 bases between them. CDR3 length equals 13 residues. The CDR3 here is CASSFGAHTEAFF. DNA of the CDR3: TGTGCCAGCAGTTTTGGAGCCCACACTGAAGCTTTCTTT.

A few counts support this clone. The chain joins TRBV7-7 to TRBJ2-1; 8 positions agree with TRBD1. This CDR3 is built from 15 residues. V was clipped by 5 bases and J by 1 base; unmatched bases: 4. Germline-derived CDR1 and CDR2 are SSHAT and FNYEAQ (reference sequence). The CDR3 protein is CASSPRTGSYNEQFF. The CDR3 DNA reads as TGTGCCAGCAGCCCTCGGACAGGGTCCTACAATGAGCAGTTCTTC.

Here the CDR3 DNA reads TGTGCCAGCAGCACACTACTGAGCGGGAGAAGGAATGAGCAGTTCTTC. Amino acids: CASSTLLSGRRNEQFF. The chain is built from TRBV5-8 and TRBJ2-1, with TRBD2 matching 8 bases. The ends lost 4 bases at V and 7 bases at J; junction bases unmatched: 13. Germline V gene lookup returns CDR1 SGHTS and CDR2 YDEGEE. The CDR3 is 16 residues long.

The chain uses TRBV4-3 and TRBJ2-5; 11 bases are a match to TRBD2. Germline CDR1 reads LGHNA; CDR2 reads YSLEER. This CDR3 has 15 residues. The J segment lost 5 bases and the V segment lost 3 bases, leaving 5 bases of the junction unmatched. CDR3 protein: CASSHGTSGKETQYF. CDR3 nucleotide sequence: TGCGCCAGCAGCCACGGGACTAGCGGCAAGGAGACCCAGTACTTC.